The subject of this entry is one TCR beta chain. Its antigen is as yet unknown. The PCR was carried out with 60 Vbeta primers and 13 Jbeta primers. This table comes from immunoSEQ multiplex PCR, and its TCRdb copy is limited to in-frame clones, with some not included. This table has 200,000 to 250,000 clones, over 65% appearing once. These data are taken from a study of cytomegalovirus exposure and HLA in healthy donors. Study context: Roughly 80 million unique TCRs from HLA-typed donors were held in an early data release.

Study-wide findings and caveats: Specific recognition of CMV antigens was confirmed in vitro for a few chains (all CMV-associated).

This CDR3 has 16 residues. CDR1 SGDLS and CDR2 YYNGEE come from the germline V gene. The V end was cut by 1 base, the J end by 2 bases, with 14 bases between. This chain connects TRBV9 to TRBJ2-3, with a tentative D call TRBD2 (5 bases). The sequence was obtained from a human donor in good health. Sequencing was performed on PBMCs. The chain's CDR3 is CASSVRRSGPTDTQYF. CDR3 DNA: TGTGCCAGCAGCGTAAGAAGAAGCGGACCCACAGATACGCAGTATTTT. The full variable domain, in which reference TRBV9 and TRBJ2-3 provide the parts outside the CDR3, is DSGVTQTPKHLITATGQRVTLRCSPRSGDLSVYWYQQSLDQGLQFLIQYYNGEERAKGNILERFSAQQFPDLHSELNLSSLELGDSALYFCASSVRRSGPTDTQYFGPGTRLTVL.